Following are 4 T cell receptor beta chains from one sample sequenced in a study of CD8 T cells in Susac syndrome. After extraction with the RNeasy kit, 0.5 to 1 ug of the RNA was reverse transcribed using random hexamers. TCRdb re-called the immunoSEQ multiplex PCR reads through MiXCR, storing one row per CDR3 protein. Here the sample spans 45,000 to 55,000 distinct CDR3 sequences, approximately 94% being singletons. The sample taken for sequencing was CD8+ T cells from PBMCs. The origin of the receptors is a human donor in good health.

V usage is TRBV6-1 and J usage is TRBJ1-2, with a tentative D call TRBD1 (5 bases). V was clipped by 3 bases and J by 2 bases, with 16 bases between them. In germline, CDR1 is MNHNS, CDR2 SASEGT. This CDR3 is built from 16 residues. The CDR3 protein is CASSDTGTGLNYGYTF. The CDR3 nucleotides are TGTGCCAGCAGTGATACCGGGACCGGCTTGAACTATGGCTACACCTTC.

CDR3 loop: CASSQAETGYSEQYF. The CDR3 coding sequence is TGCGCCAGCAGCCAAGCAGAGACAGGGTATAGCGAGCAGTACTTC. The V and J genes are TRBV4-1 and TRBJ2-7; 7 nucleotides align to TRBD1. The germline gives CDR1 MGHRA, CDR2 YSYEKL. The trim removed 1 base at V and 6 bases at J, leaving 9 bases unmatched. The CDR3 totals 15 residues.

The chain joins TRBV6-6 to TRBJ2-2; TRBD1 agrees at 9 bases. V was pared by 2 bases and J by 6 bases, with 7 bases of the junction left unmatched. The V gene's germline CDR1 is MNHNY and CDR2 SVGAGI (reference sequence). This CDR3 is 16 amino acids long. The CDR3 nucleotides read TGTGCCAGCAGTTACCTTGGACAGGGGTACCCCGGGGAGCTGTTTTTT. Translation gives CASSYLGQGYPGELFF.

The chain carries TRBV7-2 and TRBJ2-2, with D possibly TRBD1 on 5 matching bases. Looked up from germline, CDR1 is SGHTA and CDR2 is FQGNSA. Trimming stripped 1 base from V and 7 bases from J, with 7 bases between. The CDR3 has 13 amino acids. As DNA, the CDR3 is TGTGCCAGCAGCTTAGTGGGGCACGGGGAGCTGTTTTTT. Amino acids: CASSLVGHGELFF.